These T cell receptor beta chains were read from a single sample in a study of shared clonotypes between healthy human individuals. Sequencing was performed with immunoSEQ multiplex PCR; in TCRdb, only in-frame clones are kept and a portion is missing. The sample consists of some 800,000 clones, 80% to 95% of them appearing once. Material: naive CD8+ T cells sorted from blood. The receptors were sampled from a man aged 30 to 45 in good health. Each CDR3 is given with its conserved first and last residue. Each record gives: clone size, V gene, J gene, D gene, CDR3 DNA, CDR3 protein. A D gene is named only where the DNA matches it firmly. Size values are once, few and many counts, or a class for expanded clones, and some rows have none.

.	TRBV7-9	TRBJ1-2	.	TGTGCCAGCAGCGCAGGAAGGGGGACTAACTATGGCTACACCTTC	CASSAGRGTNYGYTF
.	TRBV27	TRBJ2-5	.	TGTGCCAGCAGTCCCCATATCCAAAAAGAGACCCAGTACTTC	CASSPHIQKETQYF
.	TRBV11-2	TRBJ2-7	.	TGTGCCAGCAGCCCGCAAAATGGCGAGCAGTACTTC	CASSPQNGEQYF
.	TRBV11-2	TRBJ1-2	.	TGTGCCAGCAGCCGTCTCCCTCTGGACAGCAGTGGCTACACCTTC	CASSRLPLDSSGYTF
.	TRBV29-1	TRBJ2-5	.	TGCAGCGTAGCAGGCAGGAGGGGAGAGTCTCAAGAGACCCAGTACTTC	CSVAGRRGESQETQYF
.	TRBV11-2	TRBJ2-2	.	TGTGCCAGCAGAGAGATGGGCGGGGAGCTGTTTTTT	CASREMGGELFF
.	TRBV28	TRBJ2-3	TRBD2	TGTGCCAGCAGTTCCGGGACTAGCGCATATTCTAGCACAGATACGCAGTATTTT	CASSSGTSAYSSTDTQYF
.	TRBV27	TRBJ1-4	.	TGTGCCAGCAGTACCGGGTTCCTAGAAAAACTGTTTTTT	CASSTGFLEKLFF
few	TRBV7-2	TRBJ1-5	TRBD1	TGTGCCAGCAGCTCTACCCCGCAGGGGGCGGGTCAGCCCCAGCATTTT	CASSSTPQGAGQPQHF
.	TRBV9	TRBJ1-4	.	TGTGCCAGCAGCGTAGGCGAGGTTGGCGAAAAACTGTTTTTT	CASSVGEVGEKLFF
.	TRBV19	TRBJ2-3	.	TGTGCCAGTAGTATACCAACAGGGCAAGATACGCAGTATTTT	CASSIPTGQDTQYF
.	TRBV5-5	TRBJ2-2	.	TGTGCCAGCAGCTTGGTGGGTCCAACCCGGGCTGTCGCCGGGGAGCTGTTTTTT	CASSLVGPTRAVAGELFF
.	TRBV15	TRBJ1-5	.	TGTGCCACCAGCAGATCAGTAGGGGGTTGGCCCCAGCATTTT	CATSRSVGGWPQHF
.	TRBV6-1	TRBJ2-7	TRBD2	TGTGCCAGCTCCCAGGCGGCGGGAGGGTCGCCCGAGCAGTACTTC	CASSQAAGGSPEQYF
.	TRBV27	TRBJ2-1	TRBD2	TGTGCCAGCAGTTTAAGGGGCGGGCTAGCGGGAGCCAACAATGAGCAGTTCTTC	CASSLRGGLAGANNEQFF
.	TRBV12-5	TRBJ2-5	.	TGTGCTAGTGGTTTGGGCCGACAAGAGACCCAGTACTTC	CASGLGRQETQYF
.	TRBV25-1	TRBJ1-1	.	TGTGCCAGCAGTGAATGGGCCAGCGGGGCTGAAGCTTTCTTT	CASSEWASGAEAFF
.	TRBV7-3	TRBJ1-5	.	TGTGCCAGCAGCTTAACCGATCAGCCCCAGCATTTT	CASSLTDQPQHF
few	TRBV27	TRBJ2-7	.	TGTGCCAGCAGTTTTCTGGGGAACGAGCAGTACTTC	CASSFLGNEQYF
.	TRBV28	TRBJ2-7	.	TGTGCCAGCAGTTATAAACGGGCCAACTACGAGCAGTACTTC	CASSYKRANYEQYF
.	TRBV29-1	TRBJ1-1	.	TGCAGCGTTGAAGGAGGGGACACTGAAGCTTTCTTT	CSVEGGDTEAFF
once	TRBV27	TRBJ1-1	.	TGTGCCAGCAGTTCTTGGACAGCAAACACTGAAGCTTTCTTT	CASSSWTANTEAFF
.	TRBV7-9	TRBJ2-3	TRBD1	TGTGCCAGCAGCGTAGGGGACAGACGCACAGATACGCAGTATTTT	CASSVGDRRTDTQYF
.	TRBV4-1	TRBJ2-7	.	TGCGCCAGCAGCCAAGGGTCCGGGGAGACCTACGAGCAGTACTTC	CASSQGSGETYEQYF
.	TRBV7-9	TRBJ2-7	.	TGTGCCAGCAGCGGTAGCGTGGGTTCTACATACGAGCAGTACTTC	CASSGSVGSTYEQYF
.	TRBV27	TRBJ2-1	TRBD1	TGTGCCAGCAGTCTCGGACAGGGGGCGTACAATGAGCAGTTCTTC	CASSLGQGAYNEQFF
.	TRBV5-4	TRBJ2-7	.	TGTGCCAGCAGCTTGGGGTACGAGCAGTACTTC	CASSLGYEQYF
.	TRBV4-3	TRBJ1-1	.	TGCGCCAGCAGCTCAGGGGCTGAAGCTTTCTTT	CASSSGAEAFF
.	TRBV15	TRBJ2-6	TRBD2	TGTGCCACCAGCAGAGCAGAGCTAGCGGGCTCTGGGGCCAACGTCCTGACTTTC	CATSRAELAGSGANVLTF
.	TRBV7-7	TRBJ2-3	TRBD1	TGTGCTAGCAGCCCCAGTCCCGGGACAGGGGTGGCAGATACGCAGTATTTT	CASSPSPGTGVADTQYF
.	TRBV7-9	TRBJ1-5	TRBD1	TGTGCCAGCAGCGCGCAGGGGGCAGGGCCCCAGCATTTT	CASSAQGAGPQHF